This TCR beta chain stems from a study of patients and donors after allogeneic stem cell transplantation. Germline V lookup: CDR1 MGHRA, CDR2 YSYEKL. The germline V and J ends were trimmed by 4 bases and 11 bases, with 17 bases remaining between them. The CDR3 contains 13 residues. From the RT-PCR reads, TCRdb called clonotypes with MiXCR, one entry per CDR3 protein. The sample consists of about 160,000 distinct CDR3 sequences, approximately 22% of them appearing once. The genes are TRBV4-1 and TRBJ1-1, with a tentative D call TRBD1 (5 bases). The clonotype was recovered from a human donor who was either an allogeneic HSCT recipient or a stem cell or donor lymphocyte infusion donor (not recorded which). It is not recorded whose cells these are; they may come from a transplant donor. The sequenced sample consisted of blood, either unsorted or a sorted T cell fraction (not recorded which). The CDR3 reads CASSRPQWGEAFF. CDR3 sequence (DNA): TGCGCCAGCAGCCGCCCACAGTGGGGGGAGGCTTTCTTT.